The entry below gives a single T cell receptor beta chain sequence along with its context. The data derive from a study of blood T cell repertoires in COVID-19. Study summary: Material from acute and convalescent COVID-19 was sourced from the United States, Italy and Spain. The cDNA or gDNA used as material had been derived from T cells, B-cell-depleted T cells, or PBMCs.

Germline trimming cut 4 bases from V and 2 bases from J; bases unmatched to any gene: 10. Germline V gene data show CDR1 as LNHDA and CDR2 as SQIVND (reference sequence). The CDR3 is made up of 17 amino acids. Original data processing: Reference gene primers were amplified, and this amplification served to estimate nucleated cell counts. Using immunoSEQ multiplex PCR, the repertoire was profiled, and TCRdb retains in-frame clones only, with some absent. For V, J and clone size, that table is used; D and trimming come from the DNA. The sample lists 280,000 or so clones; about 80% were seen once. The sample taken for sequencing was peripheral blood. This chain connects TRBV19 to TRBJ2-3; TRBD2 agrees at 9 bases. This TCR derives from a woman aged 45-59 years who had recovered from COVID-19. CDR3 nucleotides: TGTGCCAGTAGTAGAAGACGACTAGCGGAAAACACAGATACGCAGTATTTT. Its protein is CASSRRRLAENTDTQYF.